The subject of this entry is one T cell receptor beta chain. The antigen is not known. Unmatched junction bases numbered 14, after V lost 0 bases and J lost 5 bases. The CDR3 length is 19 residues. Germline assignment: CDR1 SGHRS and CDR2 YFSETQ. These data belong to a study of cytomegalovirus exposure and HLA in healthy donors. Findings and caveats of the study: In vitro testing confirmed a few CMV-associated chains as specific for CMV antigens. Earlier findings revealed that most TCR beta V segments proved productive either about 87% or about 30% of the time. When analyzed later, the rates of TCR association showed variation by HLA locus, with DRB1 the most and HLA-C the fewest.

The primer mix had 60 Vbeta and 13 Jbeta primers. Some clones are missing from TCRdb's copy, which holds only in-frame ones; the method was immunoSEQ multiplex PCR. The data hold about 190,000 clones, with about 81% observed a single time. Participants comprised healthy donors of bone marrow. This clonotype was sampled from a woman between 18 and 29 years old in good health and CMV-seropositive. This chain connects TRBV5-1 to TRBJ2-5; 12 bases map to TRBD2. Material: PBMCs. DNA of the CDR3: TGCGCCAGCAGCTTGGCCGAACTAGCGGGGGGCGGATGTGAGGAGACCCAGTACTTC. Its protein product is CASSLAELAGGGCEETQYF.